This TCR beta chain is drawn from a study of cytomegalovirus exposure and HLA in healthy donors (dated by TCRdb to about 2017). Context from the whole study: In an earlier analysis of about 560 of the donors, around 290 Gb of sequence data and 95 million to 130 million unique TCR beta sequences from about 179 million T cells were reported. An early release covering roughly 600 HLA-typed donors comprised roughly 300 gigabases of sequencing data and tens of millions of unique TCR sequences. The genetic ancestry cluster associated with self-reported Caucasian donors included 81% of the approximately 400 genotyped donors. The study was designed to test whether signatures of past pathogen exposure could be identified by cataloging public T cell receptors. The study used immunosequencing to profile the T cell repertoires of approximately 650 subjects and linked those repertoires to cytomegalovirus serostatus. A separate validation cohort of over 95 different subjects was used in addition to the approximately 610-subject first cohort. High-throughput TCR immunosequencing, statistical association of individual TCRs with disease status, and machine learning were combined to predict cytomegalovirus infection status. A later analysis re-examined previously published TCR beta repertoires from hundreds of donors and added high-resolution HLA genotyping to investigate patterns of TCR occurrence. In the later analysis, no new phenotypic data were used to find candidate immune exposures; instead, reliance was placed on TCR beta sequences and their occurrence across donors. An earlier analysis of several hundred of the donors applied high-throughput TCR beta sequencing to assess whether each TCR beta V gene segment acted as functional or pseudogenic. Alongside the repertoire data, information on donor age, sex, ethnicity and CMV serostatus was compiled. In a later genetic analysis, genome-wide SNP genotypes for about three fifths of the 666 donors were used, and that subset was treated as a discovery cohort. All discovery cohort repertoires had been generated using a single sequencing platform. HLA typing covered class I and class II loci at four-digit resolution. Typing coverage differed by locus: A, B, C, DRB1 and DQB1 were typed in roughly 629-630 donors, DQA1 in approximately 520, DPA1 in 600 to 610, and DPB1 in 472. Four to six DR-DQ haplotypes were handled as single units for association and clustering because linkage in the cohort was strong. Among several hundred genotyped donors of the cohort, an average of about 220,000 unique TCR beta nucleotide sequences was sequenced per donor, of which roughly 17% were non-productive. Study-level results and caveats: Correlated functional status among segregating V segments might reflect linkage disequilibrium, but an unknown experimental factor could not be ruled out. In an earlier analysis of fewer than 750 of the donors, most TCR beta V segments were observed in productive rearrangements about 87% or about 30% of the time, broadly matching IMGT annotations. A further reported finding was that TCR beta sequences accurately predicted the HLA-A and HLA-B alleles for most subjects in the first cohort. A later analysis found that HLA-associated TCR beta chains were more clonally expanded and had lower generation probabilities than equally common non-associated chains. Immune exposure information for the cohort was limited to CMV serostatus. This cohort had only TCR beta chains sequenced, and the lack of alpha or paired-chain data limited which features could be detected. The study listed 150 to 200 TCR beta chains as associated with cytomegalovirus. According to the authors, the approach could potentially be generalized to other disease states and immunological phenotypes. Some IMGT-functional V segments, including TRBV6-2 and TRBV6-3, could not be told apart with the 87-base-pair reads, so those segments were excluded. At a false discovery rate of 0.05, a later analysis linked 16,951 TCR beta sequences to specific HLA alleles. A later analysis found that most CMV-associated TCR beta chains appeared HLA-restricted, with HLA associations seemingly driven largely by CMV exposure. Because HLA typing was unavailable for some donors at each locus, only the typed subset was used in association tests. Strong co-occurrence of HLA alleles, especially DR and DQ, made assigning TCR associations to individual alleles difficult. According to a later analysis, TCR association rates differed among HLA loci, with DRB1 alleles showing the most associated TCRs and HLA-C alleles showing the fewest. The earlier analysis of 587 of the donors excluded 15 to 20 rarely observed V segments, including chromosome 9 orphons, because counts were too low. A later genetic analysis reported fewer N-insertions in productive TCRs among donors in an Asian-associated ancestry cluster than the roughly 620-donor mean. Most TCR sequences were observed very rarely across donors, whereas some public TCRs were present in many individuals. V-gene and J-gene trimming of TCR beta chains was associated with a missense DCLRE1C variant in a later genetic analysis, and the association was replicated in an independent cohort. In vitro tests confirmed that a few of the cytomegalovirus-associated TCR beta chains recognize cytomegalovirus antigens. Presence/absence analyses assumed roughly uniform sequencing depth across donors, an assumption that may not hold. In a later analysis, several top co-occurrence clusters were reported to appear linked to parvovirus B19, influenza, CMV and Epstein-Barr virus. The classifier was reported to diagnose cytomegalovirus status with high specificity and sensitivity in both the original cohort and the validation cohort. The sequencing pipeline was judged likely to have produced a cluster of highly shared sequence variants as a technical artifact.

Worth noting for this clone: Which antigen it targets is not known. Base qualities were left out, and no much larger clone turns up one base away.

The CDR3 spans 18 residues, from the cysteine through the phenylalanine. The read is trimmed to its CDR3 DNA, 54 bases read in frame from base 1. CDR1 SEHNR and CDR2 FQNEAQ were looked up in the germline V gene (reference sequence). Germline trimming amounts to 3 bases on V and 4 bases on J, with 10 as the count of junction bases outside the gene matches. The cohort was made up of 666 healthy bone marrow donors. At the time of sampling, every cohort member was nominally healthy, though immune exposures that went unrecorded were likely present. The donor was CMV seronegative and was included in the group of a few hundred seronegative cohort members. Each donor provided a peripheral blood sample, and peripheral blood mononuclear cells were used for TCR beta sequencing. The Qiagen DNeasy Blood Extraction Kit was used to extract genomic DNA from the blood cell samples. The method behind the library was the immunoSEQ multiplex PCR assay. For the multiplex PCR, a mixture combining 60 forward primers for TCR Vbeta segments and 13 reverse primers for TCR Jbeta segments was used. The CDR3 region of rearranged TCR beta genes was amplified from genomic DNA by a multiplex PCR assay. Amplified TCR beta libraries were sequenced as 87-base-pair reads on the Illumina HiSeq System. On the authors' methods: In a later analysis, roughly 80 million unique TCR beta chains were counted across the roughly 610 repertoires, and around 10 million of these chains were shared by at least two donors. Raw reads were error-corrected and collapsed into unique sequences by a nearest-neighbor algorithm in which closely related sequences were merged to remove PCR and sequencing errors. Alignment of CDR3 sequences to IMGT reference sequences was used to assign V, D and J gene segments. For a sequence to be retained, a match of at least six nucleotides was required to both a V gene segment and a J gene segment. A rearrangement counted as productive if the CDR3 had no stop codons and remained in frame with V and J, and every other rearrangement counted as non-productive. CDR3 was defined according to IMGT convention as the region running from the second conserved V-encoded cysteine to the conserved J-encoded phenylalanine. The earlier analysis of about 530 of the donors excluded any sequence lacking an unambiguous match to a single V gene segment. An earlier analysis of around 600 of the donors classified V segments as functional when productive rearrangements were above 56.7% and as segregating when the standard deviation between donors was above 5%. To diagnose cytomegalovirus status from the catalog of TCR beta chain sequences, a statistical classification framework was built. A later analysis assigned V and J genes by comparing TCR nucleotide sequences with IMGT/GENE-DB human TR gene sequences. The TCRdist pipeline was used in a later analysis to assign CDR3 sequences and most-parsimonious VDJ recombination scenarios. In a later analysis, each TCR beta chain was defined by its CDR3 amino acid sequence together with its V-gene family, and reads lacking a unique V-gene family were excluded. A later analysis removed 500 to 650 highly shared, low-generation-probability nucleotide sequences to deal with suspected cross-contamination and a sequencing artifact. In a later analysis, a clonal expansion index was calculated for each public chain from normalized within-repertoire ranks of inferred template counts. A later analysis computed generation probabilities with a VDJ recombination model fitted to out-of-frame rearrangements, and checked the results against IGoR. In a later analysis, TCR-TCR, TCR-HLA and TCR-CMV co-occurrence was scored with hypergeometric tests, and a repertoire-size bias correction was applied to TCR pairs. False discovery rates were estimated in a later analysis by permuting HLA or CMV assignments 20 times. A later analysis grouped co-occurring TCRs with DBSCAN, adding TCRdist sequence similarity when clustering within HLA-allele-positive subsets. Repertoires with fewer than 30,000 or more than 120,000 public chains were left out of co-occurrence clustering, as were about five repertoires with anomalous nucleotide sharing. As stored in TCRdb, this immuneACCESS dataset retains in-frame rearrangements with V and J assigned. A fraction of the clones does not appear; measured against another copy, unresolved V genes explain less than half of the discrepancy, and the remainder lacks a known reason. V and J calls and clone size come straight from that table; D and trimming were deduced from the DNA. This sample gives 150,000 to 200,000 clones in total; nearly 80% of them show up just once. The ten most abundant clones make up just over 3% of the sample.

Recombination linked TRBV7-9 to TRBJ2-2, with TRBD1 matching 11 junction bases. The TCR sequence derives from a woman in her thirties or forties in good health and CMV-seronegative. The sample taken for sequencing was PBMCs. The nucleotides read TGTGCCAGCAGCTTTCCAGGACAGGGGGCGCGGGTCACCGGGGAGCTGTTTTTT. Protein translation: CASSFPGQGARVTGELFF.